Following are 19 T cell receptor beta chains from one sample sequenced in a study of beta chain features in type 1 diabetes. Their antigens remain unidentified. General study results and limits: Type 1 diabetes patients had TCRB CDR3s that were shorter (moderately but significantly so) in all four CD4+ subsets.

Expressed TCRB transcripts were sequenced, since all the RNA that had been isolated was reverse transcribed. Here immunoSEQ multiplex PCR was the method, and the copy in TCRdb shows in-frame clones only, minus some. The sample records a few hundred thousand clones, roughly an eighth being singletons. Sequencing input: naive CD4+ T cells from blood. The receptors come from a woman younger than 35 with type 1 diabetes.

The chain recombines TRBV2 with TRBJ1-5, with a weak D call TRBD1 (6 bases). Trimming took 7 bases from V and 3 from J, leaving 10 bases between them. Germline loops: CDR1 SNHLY, CDR2 FYNNEI. The CDR3 sequence is 13 residues long. This CDR3 reads CASNRDTNQPQHF. The CDR3 DNA reads TGTGCCAGCAACCGGGACACCAATCAGCCCCAGCATTTT.

The rearrangement joins TRBV30 to TRBJ2-7; maybe TRBD2 (6 bases). Germline V gene data show CDR1 as GTSNPN and CDR2 as SVGIG (reference sequence). There are 12 residues in the CDR3. The ends were cut back, 3 bases at V and 2 bases at J, with 8 bases in the middle. As DNA, the CDR3 is TGTGCCTGGAGGGGACTTGCCTACGAGCAGTACTTC. Residues: CAWRGLAYEQYF.

The chain uses TRBV11-2 and TRBJ2-1, with TRBD2 identical over 10 bases. Germline CDR1 reads SGHAT; CDR2 reads FQNNGV. J gave up 2 bases and V 5 bases, and 6 bases lay outside the gene matches. This CDR3 contains 16 residues. CDR3 loop: CASSGLAGATYNEQFF. CDR3 nucleotide sequence: TGTGCCAGCAGCGGGCTAGCGGGGGCGACCTACAATGAGCAGTTCTTC. The variable domain in full, completed from reference TRBV11-2 and TRBJ2-1, reads EAGVAQSPRYKIIEKRQSVAFWCNPISGHATLYWYQQILGQGPKLLIQFQNNGVVDDSQLPKDRFSAERLKGVDSTLKIQPAKLEDSAVYLCASSGLAGATYNEQFFGPGTRLTVL.

The chain is built from TRBV28 and TRBJ2-7; D not resolved. Germline V CDR1 and CDR2: MDHEN, SYDVKM. The ends were cut back, 6 bases at V and 2 bases at J, with 8 bases in the middle. The CDR3 extends over 12 amino acids. The CDR3 nucleotides are TGTGCCAGCAGCCCCCTTCCCTACGAGCAGTACTTC. Protein: CASSPLPYEQYF. Full variable domain (outside the CDR3, taken from reference TRBV28 and TRBJ2-7): DVKVTQSSRYLVKRTGEKVFLECVQDMDHENMFWYRQDPGLGLRLIYFSYDVKMKEKGDIPEGYSVSREKKERFSLILESASTNQTSMYLCASSPLPYEQYFGPGTRLTVT.

The CDR3 spells CATSGGDAQPQHF. In DNA form, the CDR3 reads TGTGCCACCAGCGGGGGGGACGCGCAGCCCCAGCATTTT. The chain couples TRBV15 to TRBJ1-5; perhaps TRBD1 as D (5 bases). The CDR3 is 13 residues long. Trimming shortened V by 5 bases and J by 7 bases, and 12 bases separated the two germline ends. Per germline, CDR1 LNHNV and CDR2 YYDKDF (reference sequence). The full variable domain, with the rest looked up from reference TRBV15 and TRBJ1-5, is DAMVIQNPRYQVTQFGKPVTLSCSQTLNHNVMYWYQQKSSQAPKLLFHYYDKDFNNEADTPDNFQSRRPNTSFCFLDIRSPGLGDTAMYLCATSGGDAQPQHFGDGTRLSIL.

The V gene is TRBV30, the J gene TRBJ2-7; no definite D call. Trimming shortened V by 5 bases and J by 5 bases, and 16 bases separated the two germline ends. The CDR3 is made up of 13 amino acids. CDR1 and CDR2 (germline): GTSNPN, SVGIG (reference sequence). The CDR3 here is CAWAYSMPDEQYF. The DNA of the CDR3 is TGTGCCTGGGCTTACAGCATGCCGGACGAGCAGTACTTC.

The V gene is TRBV4-2, the J gene TRBJ2-3, with 11 bases matching TRBD2. V shed 0 bases and J 6 bases; nucleotides not matched to a gene: 5. The length of the CDR3 is 16 residues. Per germline, CDR1 LGHNA and CDR2 YNFKEQ. CDR3 loop: CASSQETSGSGDTQYF. Written as DNA, the CDR3 is TGTGCCAGCAGCCAAGAAACTAGCGGGAGTGGGGATACGCAGTATTTT.

There are a few counts of this clone. This chain connects TRBV28 to TRBJ1-2, with unresolved D. The germline gives CDR1 MDHEN, CDR2 SYDVKM. V was pared by 6 bases and J by 1 base, with 12 bases between. This CDR3 comprises 14 residues. CDR3: CASSLGALNYGYTF. CDR3 DNA sequence: TGTGCCAGCAGCCTAGGAGCCCTTAACTATGGCTACACCTTC.

The rearrangement links TRBV29-1 to TRBJ2-7; TRBD2 agrees at 13 bases. CDR3 length equals 14 residues. Germline CDR1 and CDR2: SQVTM and ANQGSEA. The V segment lost 1 base and the J segment 4 bases; nucleotides outside the gene matches: 1. The CDR3 protein is CSVEGTSGSYEQYF. As DNA, the CDR3 is TGCAGCGTTGAAGGGACTAGCGGGAGTTACGAGCAGTACTTC.

The chain carries TRBV29-1 and TRBJ1-1, with no clear D. Trimming took 4 bases from V and 2 from J, leaving 8 bases between them. Germline V gives CDR1 SQVTM, CDR2 ANQGSEA. The CDR3 spans 12 residues. CDR3: CSVGHSNTEAFF. The CDR3 DNA is TGCAGCGTTGGACACTCTAACACTGAAGCTTTCTTT. Variable domain in full (rest from reference TRBV29-1 and TRBJ1-1): SAVISQKPSRDICQRGTSLTIQCQVDSQVTMMFWYRQQPGQSLTLIATANQGSEATYESGFVIDKFPISRPNLTFSTLTVSNMSPEDSSIYLCSVGHSNTEAFFGQGTRLTVV.

This clone showed up just a few times. The same CDR3 is also encoded by other DNA sequences in this sample. The chain joins TRBV20-1 to TRBJ1-2, with D possibly being TRBD1 (5 bases). The CDR3 totals 11 residues. The germline CDR1 and CDR2 sequences are DFQATT and SNEGSKA (reference sequence). V shed 6 bases and J shed 8 bases, with 13 bases lying between them. CDR3 in DNA: TGCAGTGCCCGGGACGGGAGGGGCTACACCTTC. Its protein product is CSARDGRGYTF.

The V gene is TRBV18, the J gene TRBJ2-7, with 7 bases fitting TRBD1. CDR3 length equals 14 residues. The V gene end was trimmed by 3 bases and the J gene end by 3 bases; junction bases not matched to a gene: 5. CDR1 is KGHSH and CDR2 is LQKENI in the germline V gene. The DNA of the CDR3 is TGTGCCAGCTCACCGGGGACAGAGGTCTACGAGCAGTACTTC. It yields the protein CASSPGTEVYEQYF.

This clone was seen a handful of times. The chain recombines TRBV19 with TRBJ2-2; 7 bases line up with TRBD1. Germline V lookup: CDR1 LNHDA, CDR2 SQIVND (reference sequence). This CDR3 has 14 amino acids. V was clipped by 5 bases and J by 6 bases; unmatched bases: 6. In DNA form, the CDR3 reads TGTGCCAGTAGTTTCGTCGACAGGGCCGGGGAGCTGTTTTTT. It translates to CASSFVDRAGELFF.

This clone has only a few counts. V is TRBV4-3 and J is TRBJ1-6; D might be TRBD1 (5 bases). The CDR3 totals 14 residues. Per germline, CDR1 LGHNA and CDR2 YSLEER. The V end was cut by 1 base, the J end by 10 bases, with 11 bases between. CDR3 residues: CASSQGQIRSPLHF. As DNA, the CDR3 is TGCGCCAGCAGCCAAGGACAGATTCGGTCACCCCTCCACTTT.

The chain recombines TRBV30 with TRBJ1-3, with unresolved D. V was cut by 5 bases and J by 8 bases, with 10 bases left in between. CDR1 is GTSNPN and CDR2 is SVGIG in the germline V gene (reference sequence). The length of the CDR3 is 11 residues. CDR3 coding DNA: TGTGCCTGGGACACAGTCGACACCATATATTTT. This codes for CAWDTVDTIYF. Full variable domain (remainder filled in from reference TRBV30 and TRBJ1-3): SQTIHQWPATLVQPVGSPLSLECTVEGTSNPNLYWYRQAAGRGLQLLFYSVGIGQISSEVPQNLSASRPQDRQFILSSKKLLLSDSGFYLCAWDTVDTIYFGEGSWLTVV.

This clone was found a few times. The chain recombines TRBV5-4 with TRBJ1-1, with D unclear. The CDR3 has 13 amino acids. V lost 6 bases, J lost 5 bases, and 14 bases lay in between. CDR1 and CDR2 (germline): SGHNT, YYREEE (reference sequence). CDR3 nucleotide sequence: TGTGCCAGCAACGCGGGAGGGTATACTGAAGCTTTCTTT. Protein product: CASNAGGYTEAFF.

The chain employs TRBV28 and TRBJ2-7; D is perhaps TRBD1 (5 bases). The V end lost 3 bases, the J end lost 0 bases, and 15 bases lay between the germline ends. The germline V gene encodes CDR1 MDHEN and CDR2 SYDVKM. CDR3 length equals 16 residues. The CDR3 here is CASSLGLLDNSYEQYF. CDR3 bases: TGTGCCAGCAGTTTGGGCCTATTGGACAACTCCTACGAGCAGTACTTC.

The chain uses TRBV30 and TRBJ1-2; TRBD1 is a possible D gene (5 bases). CDR1 GTSNPN and CDR2 SVGIG come from the germline V gene (reference sequence). The CDR3 consists of 13 residues. V dropped 4 bases and J dropped 6 bases, with 15 bases sitting between them. CDR3 DNA sequence: TGTGCCTGGACCAGGGTCCTTTCTCATGGCTACACCTTC. Translated: CAWTRVLSHGYTF.

Details on this clone: The sample holds other DNA sequences that translate to the same CDR3. V is TRBV28 and J is TRBJ1-1; maybe TRBD1 (5 bases). The CDR3 spans 13 residues. The V end lost 4 bases, the J end lost 1 base, and 7 bases lay between the germline ends. From germline, CDR1 is MDHEN and CDR2 SYDVKM. The DNA for the CDR3 is TGTGCCAGCAGTTCGGGGGAGAACACTGAAGCTTTCTTT. This gives the protein CASSSGENTEAFF.